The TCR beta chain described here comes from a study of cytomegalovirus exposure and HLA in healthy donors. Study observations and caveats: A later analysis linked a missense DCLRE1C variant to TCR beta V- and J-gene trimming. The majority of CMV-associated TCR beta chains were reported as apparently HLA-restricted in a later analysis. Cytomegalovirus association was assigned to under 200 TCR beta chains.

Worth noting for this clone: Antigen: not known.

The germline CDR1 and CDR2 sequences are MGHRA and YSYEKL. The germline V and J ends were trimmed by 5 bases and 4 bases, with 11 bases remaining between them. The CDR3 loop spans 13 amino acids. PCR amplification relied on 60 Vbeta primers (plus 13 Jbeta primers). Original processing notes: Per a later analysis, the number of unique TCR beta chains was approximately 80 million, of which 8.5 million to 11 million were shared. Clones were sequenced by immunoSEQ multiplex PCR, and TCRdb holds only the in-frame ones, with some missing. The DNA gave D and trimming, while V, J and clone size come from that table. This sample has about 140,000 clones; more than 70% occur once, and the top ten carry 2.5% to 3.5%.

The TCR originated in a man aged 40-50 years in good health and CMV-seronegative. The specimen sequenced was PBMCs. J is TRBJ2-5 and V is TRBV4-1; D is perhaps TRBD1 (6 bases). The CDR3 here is CASSTQGGETQYF. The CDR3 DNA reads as TGCGCCAGCAGCACACAGGGTGGAGAGACCCAGTACTTC.